These 22 T cell receptor beta chains came from one sample sequenced in a study of PD-1 blockade in classical Hodgkin lymphoma. Repertoires were generated with immunoSEQ multiplex PCR, while TCRdb's copy carries only in-frame clones and drops some. The data hold roughly 96,000 clones, with 90% to 95% observed a single time. The time point was: cycle 4 day 1 (C4D1), after 6 weeks of nivolumab. Every one of the patients relapsed after autologous stem cell transplantation (brentuximab vedotin exposure was variable). The sequencing here drew on peripheral blood mononuclear cells (PBMCs), taken before the fourth cycle of nivolumab. Receptor source: a human donor with classical Hodgkin lymphoma.

The chain recombines TRBV2 with TRBJ2-5; D possibly corresponds to TRBD1 (5 bases). The J call is in doubt because the DNA end fits TRBJ2-7 better. This CDR3 has 14 amino acids. CDR1 and CDR2 (germline): SNHLY, FYNNEI. CDR3 residues: CASSAQGPSYEQYF. CDR3 nucleotides: TGTGCCAGCAGTGCGCAGGGCCCCTCCTACGAGCAGTACTTC.

The V and J genes are TRBV5-1 and TRBJ1-1; TRBD1 might be the D (5 bases). Germline CDR1 SGHRS, CDR2 YFSETQ. V lost 4 bases and J lost 7, with 17 bases in between. This CDR3 contains 14 residues. The CDR3 here is CASSGQGGYGEAFF. As DNA, the CDR3 is TGCGCCAGCAGCGGGCAGGGTGGTTATGGTGAAGCTTTCTTT.

V and J are TRBV25-1 and TRBJ2-7, with D perhaps TRBD2 (5 bases). With 4 bases removed from V and 0 bases from J, the gap between germline ends came to 10 bases. The germline CDR1 and CDR2 sequences are MGHDK and SYGVNS. The CDR3 spans 14 residues. The CDR3 DNA reads TGTGCCAGCAGTGTCCGGAGGAGCTCCTACGAGCAGTACTTC. Its translation: CASSVRRSSYEQYF.

The chain is built from TRBV5-8 and TRBJ2-7; unclear D gene. The CDR3 loop spans 12 amino acids. V was clipped by 4 bases and J by 4 bases, with 9 bases between them. Per the germline V gene, CDR1 is SGHTS and CDR2 is YDEGEE. The CDR3 spells CASSMDGYEQYF. The CDR3 DNA reads TGTGCCAGCAGCATGGACGGTTACGAGCAGTACTTC. Using reference TRBV5-8 and TRBJ2-7 for the parts outside the CDR3, the full variable domain is EAGVTQSPTHLIKTRGQQATLRCSPISGHTSVYWYQQALGLGLQFLLWYDEGEERNRGNFPPRFSGRQFPNYSSELNVNALELEDSALYLCASSMDGYEQYFGPGTRLTVT.

The V and J genes are TRBV10-2 and TRBJ2-1, with D perhaps TRBD1 (5 bases). CDR3 length: 16 amino acids. Trimming pared 2 bases from V and 9 bases from J, leaving 20 bases between. Germline V gene sequence: CDR1 WSHSY, CDR2 SAAADI. In DNA form, the CDR3 reads TGCGCCAGCAGTGAGGGAAAGGGGCCCTACCCAGGTGAGCAGTTCTTC. This codes for CASSEGKGPYPGEQFF.

This chain links TRBV18 with TRBJ2-2, with TRBD2 as a possible D gene (5 bases). This CDR3 has 16 amino acids. Trimming removed 1 base from V and 4 bases from J, with 13 bases in between. Germline V gene lookup returns CDR1 KGHSH and CDR2 LQKENI. The CDR3 loop reads CASSPRGQAGTGELFF. The CDR3 coding sequence is TGTGCCAGCTCACCACGAGGGCAGGCCGGCACCGGGGAGCTGTTTTTT.

The chain couples TRBV27 to TRBJ2-3, with 9 bases aligning to TRBD2. The germline CDR1 and CDR2 sequences are MNHEY and SMNVEV (reference sequence). Trimming cost V 0 bases and J 4 bases; bases outside gene matches: 14. This CDR3 has 19 amino acids. The CDR3 bases are TGTGCCAGCAGTTTATCGGGGGTGAGGCTAGCGGGACGGGCAGATACGCAGTATTTT. Translation: CASSLSGVRLAGRADTQYF.

J is TRBJ2-2 and V is TRBV25-1, with a possible D match to TRBD1 (6 bases). CDR3 length: 18 amino acids. From germline, CDR1 is MGHDK and CDR2 SYGVNS. The ends were cut back, 7 bases at V and 5 bases at J, with 26 bases in the middle. The CDR3 sequence is CASTPRTDQAGRTGELFF. The DNA for the CDR3 is TGTGCCAGCACCCCCCGGACAGACCAGGCAGGAAGGACCGGGGAGCTGTTTTTT.

This chain connects TRBV27 to TRBJ2-1; 9 nucleotides align to TRBD2. Germline values: CDR1 MNHEY, CDR2 SMNVEV (reference sequence). There are 16 residues in the CDR3. The V gene end was trimmed by 2 bases and the J gene end by 9 bases; junction bases not matched to a gene: 11. The chain's CDR3 is CASSLVAGLATIEQFF. The CDR3 DNA is TGTGCCAGCAGTTTAGTGGCGGGACTAGCAACTATTGAGCAGTTCTTC.

The chain carries TRBV7-9 and TRBJ2-7; 14 bases are a match to TRBD2. V lost 4 bases, J lost 2 bases, and 4 bases stayed unmatched. The CDR3 loop spans 16 amino acids. Germline assignment: CDR1 SEHNR and CDR2 FQNEAQ (reference sequence). The CDR3 bases are TGTGCCAGCAGCTCGCCGACTAGCGGGAGGGCCTACGAGCAGTACTTC. Translated, it gives CASSSPTSGRAYEQYF.

The chain uses TRBV4-1 and TRBJ2-5, with D possibly matching TRBD2 (5 bases). The CDR3 runs 14 residues. Trimming cost V 4 bases and J 5 bases, with 14 bases left between them. Germline CDR1 is MGHRA and CDR2 is YSYEKL. CDR3 bases: TGCGCCAGCAGCCCGGACGGTTCGGGGGAGACCCAGTACTTC. Translating gives CASSPDGSGETQYF.

The CDR3 coding sequence is TGTGCCAGCTCACCACAGGTTTTTACGGGACAGGCTAATGAAAAACTGTTTTTT. This translates into CASSPQVFTGQANEKLFF. The chain links TRBV18 to TRBJ1-4, with 8 bases lining up with TRBD1. CDR1 and CDR2 from the germline V gene are KGHSH and LQKENI. The J segment lost 3 bases and the V segment lost 1 base, leaving 10 bases of the junction unmatched. The CDR3 extends over 18 amino acids.

CDR3 in amino acids: CASSPGTSGKQFF. CDR3 DNA: TGTGCCAGCAGCCCCGGGACTAGCGGGAAGCAGTTCTTC. The chain employs TRBV5-8 and TRBJ2-1; 13 bases align to TRBD2. Germline-derived CDR1 and CDR2 are SGHTS and YDEGEE. J was trimmed by 11 bases and V by 4 bases; bases with no gene match: 3. CDR3 length: 13 amino acids.

This clone came up once. This chain connects TRBV27 to TRBJ2-1, with unresolved D. This CDR3 region has 11 residues. Trimming removed 2 bases from V and 13 bases from J, with 9 bases in between. Germline-derived CDR1 and CDR2 are MNHEY and SMNVEV (reference sequence). The CDR3 coding sequence is TGTGCCAGCAGTTTAGGTGCGGATCAGTTCTTC. Amino acids: CASSLGADQFF.

The chain carries TRBV28 and TRBJ2-1, with 10 bases aligning to TRBD1. CDR1 is MDHEN and CDR2 is SYDVKM in the germline V gene. V shed 7 bases, J shed 8 bases, and the junction held 8 bases outside the gene matches. CDR3 length: 14 residues. CDR3 sequence reads: CASTRQGADYEQFF. CDR3 DNA: TGTGCCAGCACCCGACAGGGGGCGGATTATGAGCAGTTCTTC.

The gene calls are TRBV25-1 and TRBJ1-2; D is uncertain. Germline lookup yields CDR1 MGHDK and CDR2 SYGVNS. CDR3 length: 16 amino acids. V was shortened by 6 bases and J by 7 bases, with 24 bases between the two germline ends. CDR3 DNA sequence: TGTGCCAGCAGCGAAGGTTTTGTGGGCGTGGGGTTTGGCTACACCTTC. It is translated as CASSEGFVGVGFGYTF.

The chain combines TRBV28 with TRBJ2-1; 11 nucleotides agree with TRBD1. The germline V gene has CDR1 MDHEN and CDR2 SYDVKM. J lost 7 bases, V lost 5 bases, and 10 bases had no gene match. The CDR3 is made up of 16 amino acids. The CDR3 nucleotides read TGTGCCAGCAGTCCGAGGGACAGGGGGTGGTGGAATGAGCAGTTCTTC. It encodes CASSPRDRGWWNEQFF.

This CDR3 is CASSLVGSTDTQYF. CDR3 coding DNA: TGCGCCAGCAGTCTTGTCGGGAGCACAGATACGCAGTATTTT. The rearrangement links TRBV5-1 to TRBJ2-3; D remains unclear. This CDR3 has 14 residues. Trimming removed 5 bases at V and 0 bases at J, with 10 bases between. CDR1 is SGHRS and CDR2 is YFSETQ in the germline V gene.

The V gene is TRBV2, the J gene TRBJ2-3; 16 nucleotides match TRBD2. Germline CDR1 reads SNHLY; CDR2 reads FYNNEI. Trimming removed 7 bases from V and 2 bases from J; junction bases left unmatched: 9. This CDR3 region has 18 residues. CDR3 region: CASTPGLAGGPNTDTQYF. In DNA, the CDR3 is TGTGCCAGCACCCCGGGACTAGCGGGAGGGCCTAACACAGATACGCAGTATTTT.

This clone was seen a few times. The chain has TRBV19 and TRBJ2-7; a weak D match, TRBD2 (6 bases). Germline assignment: CDR1 LNHDA and CDR2 SQIVND (reference sequence). Between the trimmed V and J ends, which lost 2 bases and 3 bases, there was a span of 14 bases. CDR3 length: 15 residues. CDR3 region: CASSITRDSLYEQYF. In DNA form, the CDR3 reads TGTGCCAGTAGTATAACGCGGGACTCCCTCTACGAGCAGTACTTC.

V is TRBV19 and J is TRBJ2-2; TRBD1 aligns across 9 bases. The CDR3 totals 15 residues. V trimming: 6 bases; J trimming: 7 bases; junction bases outside the gene matches: 9. In germline, CDR1 is LNHDA, CDR2 SQIVND (reference sequence). Written as DNA, the CDR3 is TGTGCCAGTAGCGTTCAACAGGGGGCGAACGGGGAGCTGTTTTTT. This encodes CASSVQQGANGELFF.

This chain uses TRBV9 with TRBJ1-1; the D gene is possibly TRBD1 (5 bases). Trimming pared 3 bases from V and 1 base from J, leaving 19 bases between. Germline-derived CDR1 and CDR2 are SGDLS and YYNGEE. This CDR3 has 17 residues. In DNA form, the CDR3 reads TGTGCCAGCAGCGACTCCCCTTCCCGGGGGGGGAACACTGAAGCTTTCTTT. It codes for CASSDSPSRGGNTEAFF.